Listed below are T cell receptor beta chains from one sample, sequenced in a study of identical twins. In TCRdb, the 5' RACE reads were re-called with MiXCR into one record per CDR3 protein. The table lists around 250,000 distinct CDR3 sequences, around 7% of them singletons. The same specimen was also included in a second study, on yellow fever vaccine responses in identical twins.

Sequencing was performed on memory (CD45RO+) T cells sorted from blood. Receptors were obtained from a woman in her late teens or twenties in good health. CDR3s include the opening cysteine and the closing phenylalanine or tryptophan. Fields, in order: D gene, clone size, V gene, J gene, CDR3 protein, CDR3 DNA. A D gene is named only where the DNA matches it firmly. Rows may omit the clone size; those that give it use once, few, many or a size class.

.	few	TRBV11-2	TRBJ2-7	CASSFRPPLGGDSTYEQYF	TGTGCCAGCAGCTTTCGCCCCCCACTGGGGGGCGACAGTACCTACGAGCAGTACTTC
TRBD2	few	TRBV4-2	TRBJ2-3	CASSQWTSGTDTQYF	TGTGCCAGCAGCCAATGGACTAGCGGCACAGATACGCAGTATTTT
TRBD2	few	TRBV11-2	TRBJ2-1	CASSLEKQGLSSYNEQFF	TGTGCCAGCAGCTTAGAGAAGCAGGGACTAAGCTCCTACAATGAGCAGTTCTTC
TRBD2	.	TRBV3-1	TRBJ2-5	CATSPGTSGGAETQYF	TGTGCCACCTCCCCCGGGACTAGCGGGGGGGCCGAGACCCAGTACTTC
TRBD2	.	TRBV6-4	TRBJ2-3	CTCRYSAWGSGGGQDTQYF	TGTACCTGCAGGTACTCGGCCTGGGGTAGCGGGGGGGGCCAAGATACGCAGTATTTT
.	few	TRBV19	TRBJ2-4	CASSMGLENIQYF	TGTGCCAGTAGTATGGGGCTGGAAAACATTCAGTACTTC
TRBD2	few	TRBV7-3	TRBJ2-1	CASSSLAETTYNEQFF	TGTGCCAGCAGCTCTCTAGCGGAAACCACCTACAATGAGCAGTTCTTC
.	.	TRBV20-1	TRBJ2-2	CSATGLTNTGELFF	TGCAGTGCTACGGGACTTACGAACACCGGGGAGCTGTTTTTT
.	many	TRBV20-1	TRBJ1-2	CSARGTGWGGDGYTF	TGCAGTGCTAGAGGGACGGGTTGGGGAGGGGATGGCTACACCTTC
.	many	TRBV3-1	TRBJ1-1	CASNRRGGNTEAFF	TGTGCCAGCAATCGTCGGGGGGGGAACACTGAAGCTTTCTTT
TRBD2	.	TRBV11-2	TRBJ2-3	CASSVRLLAGGSRDTQYF	TGTGCCAGCAGCGTAAGACTACTAGCGGGAGGTAGTCGCGATACGCAGTATTTT
.	.	TRBV5-6	TRBJ2-3	CASSFSASGGRNTQYF	TGTGCCAGCAGCTTTTCCGCTTCAGGGGGGAGGAATACGCAGTATTTT
TRBD2	few	TRBV9	TRBJ2-3	CASSVSLAGGTDTQYF	TGTGCCAGCAGCGTATCCCTAGCGGGAGGCACAGATACGCAGTATTTT
TRBD2	many	TRBV3-1	TRBJ2-7	CASSQGGTSGTQYF	TGTGCCAGCAGCCAAGGAGGGACTAGCGGGACGCAGTACTTC
TRBD2	many	TRBV5-1	TRBJ2-5	CASSNSGEPRETQYF	TGCGCCAGCAGCAATAGCGGGGAGCCACGGGAGACCCAGTACTTC
TRBD2	.	TRBV5-1	TRBJ2-1	CASSSTGTSGSLSYNEQFF	TGCGCCAGCAGCTCAACCGGGACTAGCGGGAGTTTGTCCTACAATGAGCAGTTCTTC
.	many	TRBV7-2	TRBJ2-1	CASSLLSGVGNEQFF	TGTGCCAGCAGCTTACTGAGCGGTGTGGGGAATGAGCAGTTCTTC
.	few	TRBV28	TRBJ2-1	CASSTARAGGSSVYNEQFF	TGTGCCAGCAGCACCGCTCGGGCAGGGGGTTCTAGCGTGTACAATGAGCAGTTCTTC
TRBD2	many	TRBV12-3/TRBV12-4	TRBJ2-1	CASSLVGTSIHEQFF	TGTGCCAGCAGTTTAGTAGGGACTAGCATTCATGAGCAGTTCTTC
.	few	TRBV7-2	TRBJ2-5	CASDLGWGETQYF	TGTGCCAGCGATTTAGGGTGGGGGGAGACCCAGTACTTC
TRBD2	.	TRBV20-1	TRBJ2-3	CSASADPTSGGTDTQYF	TGCAGTGCTAGTGCAGACCCGACTAGCGGGGGCACAGATACGCAGTATTTT
.	few	TRBV7-9	TRBJ2-6	CASSLTGDSGANVLTF	TGTGCCAGCAGCTTAACAGGCGACTCTGGGGCCAACGTCCTGACTTTC
.	many	TRBV6-5	TRBJ2-1	CASRLGGTYNEQFF	TGTGCCAGCAGACTCGGCGGGACCTACAATGAGCAGTTCTTC
.	.	TRBV7-9	TRBJ2-1	CASSFNPGRDNEQFF	TGTGCCAGCAGCTTTAACCCGGGACGAGACAATGAGCAGTTCTTC
TRBD2	.	TRBV28	TRBJ2-2	CASSPRTSGRTGELFF	TGTGCCAGCAGTCCCCGGACTAGCGGGAGGACCGGGGAGCTGTTTTTT
.	few	TRBV28	TRBJ1-2	CASSLTWGGYTF	TGTGCCAGCAGTTTAACGTGGGGTGGCTACACCTTC
.	.	TRBV28	TRBJ1-1	CASSLRRQITEAFF	TGTGCCAGCAGTTTAAGACGTCAGATCACTGAAGCTTTCTTT
TRBD2	few	TRBV20-1	TRBJ2-5	CSARDRFAGGETQYF	TGCAGTGCTAGAGATAGGTTTGCGGGAGGGGAGACCCAGTACTTC
.	many	TRBV27	TRBJ1-1	CASWVPKLRSSRTEAFF	TGTGCCAGCTGGGTACCGAAGTTAAGGTCTAGTCGTACTGAAGCTTTCTTT
TRBD2	many	TRBV14	TRBJ2-3	CASSQERAAGGRTRTDTQYF	TGTGCCAGCAGCCAAGAGAGGGCAGCGGGAGGTCGAACACGCACAGATACGCAGTATTTT
.	many	TRBV5-1	TRBJ2-5	CASSTNTHQETQYF	TGCGCCAGCAGCACAAACACTCATCAAGAGACCCAGTACTTC
TRBD1	many	TRBV10-3	TRBJ2-1	CAIKGTGGILSRNEQFF	TGTGCCATCAAGGGGACAGGGGGCATCCTTTCGAGGAATGAGCAGTTCTTC
.	many	TRBV12-3/TRBV12-4	TRBJ1-1	CASSSRIGTEAFF	TGTGCCAGCAGTAGCCGTATAGGCACTGAAGCTTTCTTT
.	few	TRBV12-3/TRBV12-4	TRBJ1-3	CASSLGTLEGNTIYF	TGTGCCAGCAGTTTAGGGACGCTAGAGGGAAACACCATATATTTT
TRBD1	few	TRBV3-1	TRBJ1-1	CASSQAGGVTEAFF	TGTGCCAGCAGCCAAGCAGGGGGGGTCACTGAAGCTTTCTTT
TRBD1	many	TRBV10-3	TRBJ2-7	CAINPGTGVSEQYF	TGTGCCATCAATCCCGGGACAGGGGTTTCCGAGCAGTACTTC
TRBD2	few	TRBV28	TRBJ2-1	CASSLVLAGVSGEQFF	TGTGCCAGCAGTTTAGTGCTAGCGGGAGTTTCGGGTGAGCAGTTCTTC
TRBD1	many	TRBV6-2/TRBV6-3	TRBJ1-5	CASRTGGSGNQPQHF	TGTGCCAGCAGGACAGGGGGCTCAGGCAATCAGCCCCAGCATTTT
TRBD1	many	TRBV15	TRBJ2-1	CATSSPGLGTEINEQFF	TGTGCCACCAGCTCACCCGGTTTAGGGACAGAGATCAATGAGCAGTTCTTC
.	.	TRBV14	TRBJ2-1	CASSQLGPNTEEQFF	TGTGCCAGCAGCCAACTAGGCCCCAACACGGAGGAGCAGTTCTTC
.	few	TRBV20-1	TRBJ2-2	CSARGVGNTGELFF	TGCAGTGCTAGGGGGGTAGGAAACACCGGGGAGCTGTTTTTT
TRBD2	few	TRBV10-3	TRBJ2-3	CAIRRGSANTDTQYF	TGTGCCATCAGGCGCGGGAGCGCCAACACAGATACGCAGTATTTT
TRBD1	.	TRBV14	TRBJ1-3	CASSQRTGPGNTIYF	TGTGCCAGCAGCCAAAGGACAGGGCCTGGAAACACCATATATTTT
.	many	TRBV5-1	TRBJ1-2	CASSAGGDLGYTF	TGCGCCAGCAGCGCCGGAGGGGATCTTGGCTACACCTTC
.	.	TRBV7-2	TRBJ2-7	CASSFGGYGSVSYEQYF	TGTGCCAGCAGCTTTGGGGGTTACGGTAGCGTCTCCTACGAGCAGTACTTC
.	few	TRBV10-3	TRBJ1-3	CAISRGFGNTIYF	TGTGCCATCAGCCGGGGATTCGGAAACACCATATATTTT
TRBD1	few	TRBV6-1	TRBJ1-1	CASSERTGASSRSAEAFF	TGTGCCAGCAGTGAACGGACAGGGGCTTCGAGTAGGTCCGCTGAAGCTTTCTTT